These 15 T cell receptor beta chains share one sample of origin, sequenced in a study of T cells in Graves' hyperthyroidism and ophthalmopathy. RNA transcripts gave rise to amplified TCR beta CDR3 regions. First-round RT-PCR of the TCR CDR3 relied on the HTBI primer set. MiXCR was run by TCRdb on the multiplex PCR reads, yielding one entry per CDR3 protein. Of approximately 370,000 distinct CDR3 sequences in the sample, about 18% were seen once. Sequencing used blood. These TCRs come from a woman in her thirties with Graves' hyperthyroidism that later progressed to Graves' ophthalmopathy.

There are many counts of this clonotype. The V call is TRBV7-6, the J call TRBJ1-5; D might be TRBD1 (6 bases). The CDR3 runs 15 residues. V dropped 3 bases and J dropped 5 bases, with 14 bases sitting between them. Germline values: CDR1 SGHVS, CDR2 FNYEAQ. The DNA of the CDR3 is TGTGCCAGCAGCTTGACCGGGGGCAGAGATCAGCCCCAGCATTTT. Encoded protein: CASSLTGGRDQPQHF.

This clonotype was seen more than once but under ten times. The chain has TRBV2 and TRBJ1-5; tentatively, D is TRBD1 (5 bases). The CDR3 is made up of 16 amino acids. V was clipped by 0 bases and J by 2 bases, with 11 bases between them. Germline values: CDR1 SNHLY, CDR2 FYNNEI. The CDR3 nucleotides are TGTGCCAGCAGTGAAGCGCTTGGGGGTCGCAATCAGCCCCAGCATTTT. Protein: CASSEALGGRNQPQHF.

This clonotype was observed many times. The V gene is TRBV20-1, the J gene TRBJ2-7, with 9 bases aligning to TRBD1. Losses at the gene ends were 6 bases for V and 1 base for J; bases not matched to a gene: 4. Germline assignment: CDR1 DFQATT and CDR2 SNEGSKA (reference sequence). The CDR3 is made up of 13 amino acids. The CDR3 DNA reads as TGCAGTGCACGGGGGACAGGGTCCTACGAGCAGTACTTC. This codes for CSARGTGSYEQYF.

This clonotype showed up many times. The chain couples TRBV5-1 to TRBJ2-3, with D unclear. Germline values: CDR1 SGHRS, CDR2 YFSETQ. V was trimmed by 0 bases and J by 2 bases, leaving 7 bases between them. The CDR3 extends over 14 amino acids. The CDR3 region is CASSLGSSTDTQYF. The CDR3 region has the DNA TGCGCCAGCAGCTTGGGATCCTCCACAGATACGCAGTATTTT.

The table lists this clonotype with many counts. V gene TRBV25-1 combines with J gene TRBJ1-2; TRBD1 might be the D (5 bases). The V gene lost 5 bases and the J gene lost 0 bases, with 19 bases spanning the gap. Germline loops: CDR1 MGHDK, CDR2 SYGVNS. The CDR3 runs 17 residues. The CDR3 DNA reads TGTGCCAGCAGTCACTCATTGTTGGGCAGGGCTAACTATGGCTACACCTTC. Its translation is CASSHSLLGRANYGYTF.

This clonotype has at least ten counts. The CDR3 DNA is TGTGCCAGCAAGGGCGAAACAGATACGCAGTATTTT. This gives the protein CASKGETDTQYF. The V gene is TRBV2, the J gene TRBJ2-3; the D is unclear. Germline V gives CDR1 SNHLY, CDR2 FYNNEI. The CDR3 length is 12 residues. Trimming took 7 bases from V and 3 from J, leaving 8 bases between them.

This clonotype has just a few counts. The chain has TRBV5-1 and TRBJ2-7; 13 nucleotides match TRBD2. The length of the CDR3 is 16 residues. Germline CDR1 reads SGHRS; CDR2 reads YFSETQ. Trimming removed 0 bases from V and 3 bases from J; junction bases left unmatched: 3. In nucleotides, the CDR3 is TGCGCCAGCAGCTTGGGGGGACTAGCGGGGATCTACGAGCAGTACTTC. Translating it yields CASSLGGLAGIYEQYF.

In this sample, this clonotype turned up a few times. V is TRBV5-1 and J is TRBJ2-5; 7 nucleotides match TRBD1. The V gene's germline CDR1 is SGHRS and CDR2 YFSETQ. V gave up 10 bases and J gave up 3 bases; unmatched junction bases: 6. There are 12 residues in the CDR3. CDR3 residues: CASGGIEETQYF. In DNA form, the CDR3 reads TGCGCCTCAGGGGGAATTGAAGAGACCCAGTACTTC. The full variable domain, its missing parts supplied by reference TRBV5-1 and TRBJ2-5, is KAGVTQTPRYLIKTRGQQVTLSCSPISGHRSVSWYQQTPGQGLQFLFEYFSETQRNKGNFPGRFSGRQFSNSRSEMNVSTLELGDSALYLCASGGIEETQYFGPGTRLLVL.

This clonotype occurred many times. This sequence joins TRBV10-3 and TRBJ1-1; D gene uncertain. The germline gives CDR1 ENHRY, CDR2 SYGVKD. V gave up 0 bases and J gave up 2 bases, with 19 bases separating them. The CDR3 contains 18 residues. In DNA form, the CDR3 reads TGTGCCATCAGTGAGTCTGGTACAGACTTACAAAGCAACACTGAAGCTTTCTTT. This translates into CAISESGTDLQSNTEAFF.

This clonotype has a count of ten or more. This sequence joins TRBV7-8 and TRBJ1-1; no reliable D call. Trimming pared 1 base from V and 6 bases from J, leaving 21 bases between. This CDR3 has 17 residues. Germline CDR1 is SGHVS and CDR2 is FQNEAQ. The CDR3 spells CASSLETYSEVEPEAFF. The CDR3 nucleotides are TGTGCCAGCAGCTTAGAAACGTACAGTGAGGTGGAACCTGAAGCTTTCTTT.

This clonotype was observed at least ten times. The genes are TRBV30 and TRBJ2-3; D is undetermined. Looked up from germline, CDR1 is GTSNPN and CDR2 is SVGIG (reference sequence). There are 12 residues in the CDR3. Trimming stripped 0 bases from V and 9 bases from J, with 10 bases between. CDR3 DNA sequence: TGTGCCTGGAGTGTAATGGGTGGCACGCAGTATTTT. Translating it yields CAWSVMGGTQYF.

The CDR3 DNA reads TGCGCCAGCAGCCAAGTCCTAGGGCGACCTAATGAAAAACTGTTTTTT. It encodes CASSQVLGRPNEKLFF. V and J are TRBV4-1 and TRBJ1-4, with D hard to call. The CDR3 consists of 16 residues. Germline assignment: CDR1 MGHRA and CDR2 YSYEKL. Trimming shortened V by 1 base and J by 3 bases, and 12 bases separated the two germline ends.

J is TRBJ1-2 and V is TRBV3-1; D unresolved. The CDR3 runs 13 residues. CDR1 and CDR2 (germline): LGHDT, YNNKEL (reference sequence). Deletions cut 0 bases from V and 8 bases from J, with 10 bases between. The chain's CDR3 is CASSQEPKGGYTF. CDR3 nucleotide sequence: TGTGCCAGCAGCCAAGAACCTAAGGGCGGCTACACCTTC.

This clonotype was counted only a few times. The chain joins TRBV4-1 to TRBJ2-7, with 11 bases matching TRBD2. The trim removed 3 bases at V and 4 bases at J, leaving 5 bases unmatched. The CDR3 covers 15 residues. Looked up from germline, CDR1 is MGHRA and CDR2 is YSYEKL. As DNA, the CDR3 is TGCGCCAGCAGCCACACTAGCGGGGGAACTTACGAGCAGTACTTC. This sequence encodes CASSHTSGGTYEQYF.

With regard to this clonotype: A read error may explain this, as a much larger clone is one base away. Here the CDR3 omits its conserved ending phenylalanine or tryptophan, so a read error is the likely source. This rearrangement joins TRBV6-1 to TRBJ2-2; a weak D match, TRBD1 (6 bases). The CDR3 sequence is 13 residues long. CDR1 and CDR2 from the germline V gene are MNHNS and SASEGT. V was trimmed by 8 bases and J by 5 bases, leaving 12 bases between them. This chain's CDR3 is CASGKTGTGELFS. As DNA, the CDR3 is TGTGCCAGCGGTAAAACAGGGACCGGGGAGCTGTTTTCT.